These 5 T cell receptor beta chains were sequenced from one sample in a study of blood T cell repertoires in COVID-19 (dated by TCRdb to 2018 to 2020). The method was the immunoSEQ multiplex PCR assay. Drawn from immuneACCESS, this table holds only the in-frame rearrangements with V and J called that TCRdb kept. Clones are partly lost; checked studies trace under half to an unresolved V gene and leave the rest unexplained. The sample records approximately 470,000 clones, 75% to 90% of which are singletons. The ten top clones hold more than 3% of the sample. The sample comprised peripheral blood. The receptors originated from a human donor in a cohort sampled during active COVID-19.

CDR3 loop: CASSLAGAPGTQYF. CDR3 nucleotide sequence: TGTGCCAGCAGCTTAGCGGGTGCCCCAGGTACGCAGTATTTT. The chain combines TRBV5-4 with TRBJ2-3; D might be TRBD2 (6 bases). CDR3 length: 14 amino acids. Looked up from germline, CDR1 is SGHNT and CDR2 is YYREEE (reference sequence). The V and J ends lost 2 bases and 8 bases respectively, with 15 bases between them.

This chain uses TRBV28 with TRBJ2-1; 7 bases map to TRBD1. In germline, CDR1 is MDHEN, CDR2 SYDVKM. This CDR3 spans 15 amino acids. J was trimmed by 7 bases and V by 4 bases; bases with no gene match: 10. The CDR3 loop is CASSSLRDSPNEQFF. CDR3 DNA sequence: TGTGCCAGCAGTTCACTTCGGGACAGTCCGAATGAGCAGTTCTTC.

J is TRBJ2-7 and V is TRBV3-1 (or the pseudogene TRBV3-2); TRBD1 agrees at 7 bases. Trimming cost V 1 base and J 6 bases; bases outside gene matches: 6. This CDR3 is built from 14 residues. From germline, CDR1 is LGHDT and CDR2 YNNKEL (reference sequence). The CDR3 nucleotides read TGTGCCAGCAGCCAAGTAGACAGGGATGGCGAGCAGTACTTC. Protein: CASSQVDRDGEQYF.

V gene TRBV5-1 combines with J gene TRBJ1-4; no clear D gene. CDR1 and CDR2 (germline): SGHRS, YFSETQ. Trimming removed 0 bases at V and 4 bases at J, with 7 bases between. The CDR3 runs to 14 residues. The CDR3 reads CASSLAAGNEKLFF. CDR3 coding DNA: TGCGCCAGCAGCTTGGCCGCGGGTAATGAAAAACTGTTTTTT. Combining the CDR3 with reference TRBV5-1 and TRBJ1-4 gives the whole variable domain KAGVTQTPRYLIKTRGQQVTLSCSPISGHRSVSWYQQTPGQGLQFLFEYFSETQRNKGNFPGRFSGRQFSNSRSEMNVSTLELGDSALYLCASSLAAGNEKLFFGSGTQLSVL.

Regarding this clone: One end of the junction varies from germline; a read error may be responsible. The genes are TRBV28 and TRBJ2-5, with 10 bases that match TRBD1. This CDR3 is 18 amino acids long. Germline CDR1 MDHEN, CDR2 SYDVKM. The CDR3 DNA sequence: TGCTCCGTACCGATCCGAGACAGGGGGCCTCCAAAGGGGGAGACCCAGTACTTC. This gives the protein CSVPIRDRGPPKGETQYF.